What follows is one T cell receptor (beta chain) and its context. The data were taken from a study of blood T cell repertoires in COVID-19. Study at large: Researchers got acute and convalescent COVID-19 samples from the United States, Italy and Spain. T cells, B-cell-depleted T cells, or PBMCs provided the cDNA or gDNA that served as material.

V was shortened by 3 bases and J by 10 bases, with 7 bases between the two germline ends. This CDR3 contains 11 residues. Per the germline V gene, CDR1 is LGHDT and CDR2 is YNNKEL (reference sequence). Per the original methods: Estimation of nucleated cell counts relied on the amplification of reference gene primers. Sequencing used immunoSEQ multiplex PCR; TCRdb keeps in-frame clones, though not all of them. V and J calls plus clone size are reproduced from that table; the DNA served to infer D and trimming. The sample lists some 120,000 clones, 90% occurring once. This sequence originates from a man over 45 with active COVID-19. V usage is TRBV3-1 (or the pseudogene TRBV3-2) and J usage is TRBJ2-1; D possibly corresponds to TRBD1 (5 bases). The sequenced material came from peripheral blood. The CDR3 protein is CASSHAGEQFF. DNA for the CDR3: TGTGCCAGCAGCCATGCAGGGGAGCAGTTCTTC.